This entry features one T cell receptor (beta chain) sequence. This sample stems from a study of blood T cell repertoires in COVID-19. Study details: T cells, B-cell-depleted T cells, or PBMCs supplied cDNA or gDNA.

The germline gives CDR1 GTSNPN, CDR2 SVGIG (reference sequence). The length of the CDR3 is 15 residues. J lost 1 base, V lost 2 bases, and 3 bases had no gene match. The repertoire was sequenced with immunoSEQ multiplex PCR; TCRdb's copy has only in-frame clones and lacks some. The sample has over 150,000 clones, about 75% seen once. The V and J genes are TRBV30 and TRBJ2-3; the match to TRBD2 covers 10 bases. The source of this sequence is a woman between 65 and 79 years old with acute or convalescent COVID-19. The sequenced sample consisted of peripheral blood. This CDR3 is CAWSPGTSGTDTQYF. The CDR3 DNA sequence: TGTGCCTGGAGTCCCGGGACTAGCGGCACAGATACGCAGTATTTT.